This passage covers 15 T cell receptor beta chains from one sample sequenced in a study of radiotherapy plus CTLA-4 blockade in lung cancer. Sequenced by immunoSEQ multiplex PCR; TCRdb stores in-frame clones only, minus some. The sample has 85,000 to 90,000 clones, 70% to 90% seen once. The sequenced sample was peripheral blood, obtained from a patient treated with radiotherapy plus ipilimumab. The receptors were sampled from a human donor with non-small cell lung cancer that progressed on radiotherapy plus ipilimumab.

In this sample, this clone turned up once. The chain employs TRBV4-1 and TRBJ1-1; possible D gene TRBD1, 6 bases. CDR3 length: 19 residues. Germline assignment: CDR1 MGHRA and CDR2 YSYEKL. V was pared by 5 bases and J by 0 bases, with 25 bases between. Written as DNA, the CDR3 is TGCGCCAGCAGCAGCTTGATGGGAACAGGGTTATCTGTGAACACTGAAGCTTTCTTT. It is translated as CASSSLMGTGLSVNTEAFF.

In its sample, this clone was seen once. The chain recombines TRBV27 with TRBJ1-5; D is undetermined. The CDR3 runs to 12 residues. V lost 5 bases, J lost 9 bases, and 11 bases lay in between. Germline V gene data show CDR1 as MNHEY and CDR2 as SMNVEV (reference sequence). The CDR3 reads CASSLLLGPQHF. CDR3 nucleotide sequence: TGTGCCAGCAGTCTCCTTCTTGGGCCCCAGCATTTT.

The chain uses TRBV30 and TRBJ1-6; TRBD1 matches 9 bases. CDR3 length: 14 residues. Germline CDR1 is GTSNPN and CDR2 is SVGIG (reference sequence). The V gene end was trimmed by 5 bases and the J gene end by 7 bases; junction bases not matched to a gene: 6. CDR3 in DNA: TGTGCCTGGGCCCGGACAGGGGAGAATTCACCCCTCCACTTT. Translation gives CAWARTGENSPLHF.

CDR3 amino acids: CASSIPQGRQPQHF. As DNA, the CDR3 is TGTGCCAGTAGTATTCCGCAGGGGAGACAGCCCCAGCATTTT. The V gene is TRBV19, the J gene TRBJ1-5, with D perhaps matching TRBD1 (6 bases). Germline lookup yields CDR1 LNHDA and CDR2 SQIVND (reference sequence). Trimming left V 3 bases short and J 7 bases short, with 13 bases between. This CDR3 is 14 amino acids long. Variable domain in full (rest from reference TRBV19 and TRBJ1-5): DGGITQSPKYLFRKEGQNVTLSCEQNLNHDAMYWYRQDPGQGLRLIYYSQIVNDFQKGDIAEGYSVSREKKESFPLTVTSAQKNPTAFYLCASSIPQGRQPQHFGDGTRLSIL.

This CDR3 is CAIKRTDMNTEAFF. In DNA, the CDR3 is TGTGCCATCAAGAGGACAGACATGAACACTGAAGCTTTCTTT. The J gene is TRBJ1-1, the V gene TRBV10-3; possibly TRBD1 for D (6 bases). CDR1 ENHRY and CDR2 SYGVKD come from the germline V gene. This CDR3 comprises 14 residues. The V end was cut by 7 bases, the J end by 0 bases, with 12 bases between.

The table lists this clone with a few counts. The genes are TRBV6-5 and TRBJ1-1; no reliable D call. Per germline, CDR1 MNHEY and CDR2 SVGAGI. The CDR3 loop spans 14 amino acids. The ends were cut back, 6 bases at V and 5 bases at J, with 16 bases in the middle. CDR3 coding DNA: TGTGCCAGCAGCCCCCTTGACGGAGGGACTGAAGCTTTCTTT. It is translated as CASSPLDGGTEAFF.

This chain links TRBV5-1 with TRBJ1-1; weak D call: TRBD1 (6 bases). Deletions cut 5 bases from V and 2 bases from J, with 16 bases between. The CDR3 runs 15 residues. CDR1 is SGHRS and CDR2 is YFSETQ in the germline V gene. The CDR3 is CASSHIGTLNTEAFF. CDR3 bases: TGCGCCAGCAGTCATATCGGGACACTCAACACTGAAGCTTTCTTT.

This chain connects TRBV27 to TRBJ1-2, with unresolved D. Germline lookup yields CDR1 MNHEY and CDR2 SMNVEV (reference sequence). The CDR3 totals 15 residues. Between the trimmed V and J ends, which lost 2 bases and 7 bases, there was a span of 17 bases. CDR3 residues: CASSLGLTRPGGYTF. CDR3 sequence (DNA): TGTGCCAGCAGTTTAGGTCTGACACGCCCCGGTGGCTACACCTTC.

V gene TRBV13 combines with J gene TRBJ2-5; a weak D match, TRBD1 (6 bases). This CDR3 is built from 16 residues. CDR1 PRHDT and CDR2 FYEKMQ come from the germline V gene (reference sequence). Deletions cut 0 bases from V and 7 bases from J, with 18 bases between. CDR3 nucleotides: TGTGCCAGCAGCTTAGGAGAAGGCAGGGGCAGCGGGACCCAGTACTTC. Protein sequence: CASSLGEGRGSGTQYF.

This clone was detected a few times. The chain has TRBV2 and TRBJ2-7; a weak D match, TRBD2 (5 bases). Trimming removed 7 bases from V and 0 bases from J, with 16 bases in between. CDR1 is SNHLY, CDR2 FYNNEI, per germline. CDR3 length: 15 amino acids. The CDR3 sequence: CASTTSVQSSYEQYF. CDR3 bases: TGTGCCAGCACCACTAGTGTCCAGAGCTCCTACGAGCAGTACTTC.

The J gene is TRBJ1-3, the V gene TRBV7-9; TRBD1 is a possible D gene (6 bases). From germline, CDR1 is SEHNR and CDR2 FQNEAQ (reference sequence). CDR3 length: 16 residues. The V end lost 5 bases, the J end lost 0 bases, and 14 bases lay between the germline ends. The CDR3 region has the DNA TGTGCCAGCAGCCGCCTAACAGGGAACTCTGGAAACACCATATATTTT. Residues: CASSRLTGNSGNTIYF.

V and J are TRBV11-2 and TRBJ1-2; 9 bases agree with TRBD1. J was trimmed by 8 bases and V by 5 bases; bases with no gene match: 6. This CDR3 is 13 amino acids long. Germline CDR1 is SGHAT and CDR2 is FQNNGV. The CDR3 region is CASSTHRGLGYTF. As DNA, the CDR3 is TGTGCCAGCAGCACCCACAGGGGGCTCGGCTACACCTTC.

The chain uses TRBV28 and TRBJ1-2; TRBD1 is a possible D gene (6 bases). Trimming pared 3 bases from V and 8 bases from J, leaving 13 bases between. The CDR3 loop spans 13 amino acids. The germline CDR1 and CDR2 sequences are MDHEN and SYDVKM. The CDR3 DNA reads TGTGCCAGCAGTTTCATGGGGGCTTGGGGCTACACCTTC. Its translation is CASSFMGAWGYTF.

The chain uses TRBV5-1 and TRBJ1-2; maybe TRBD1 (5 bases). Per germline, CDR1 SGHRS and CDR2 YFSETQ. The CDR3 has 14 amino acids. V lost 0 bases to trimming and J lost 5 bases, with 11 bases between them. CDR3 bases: TGCGCCAGCAGCTTGGAGACAGTCGGATATGGCTACACCTTC. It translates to CASSLETVGYGYTF.

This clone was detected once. The DNA for the CDR3 is TGTGCCAGCAGTATTTGGCGGGAACAAGAGACCCAGTACTTC. Translating gives CASSIWREQETQYF. The chain combines TRBV6-5 with TRBJ2-5, with D possibly being TRBD2 (6 bases). The CDR3 has 14 residues. The germline V gene encodes CDR1 MNHEY and CDR2 SVGAGI. With 5 bases removed from V and 2 bases from J, the gap between germline ends came to 12 bases.